What follows describes a single T cell receptor beta chain. No antigen is known for it. Sequenced by immunoSEQ multiplex PCR; TCRdb stores in-frame clones only, minus some. The sample lists 95,000 or so clones, 75% to 90% occurring once. Indicated time point: baseline pretreatment blood. Treatment meaning: 15 Gy SBRT to primary tumor, nephrectomy 4 weeks later. Serial blood draws occurred at baseline and 2 and 4 weeks post-SBRT. The data were obtained in a study of radiation and T cells in renal cell carcinoma. In the study overall: Nephrectomy followed 15 Gy stereotactic body radiation by 4 weeks.

This CDR3 spans 13 amino acids. Germline CDR1 and CDR2: ENHRY and SYGVKD. V was shortened by 4 bases and J by 5 bases, with 11 bases between the two germline ends. Study-level results: In blood, top tumor clones expanded by 2 weeks, shrinking by 4. Without pretreatment biopsies, baseline tumor clonotype presence was undetermined.

The J gene is TRBJ2-5, the V gene TRBV10-3; D unresolved. This receptor was identified in a man aged 50-60 years with renal cell carcinoma. Source: blood, taken from a patient whose treatment included radiotherapy and nephrectomy. In DNA, the CDR3 is TGTGCCATCAGTGGTGGCCTCCAGGAGACCCAGTACTTC. Translated, it gives CAISGGLQETQYF.